This TCR beta chain was captured in a study of T cells in women clearing cervical HPV infection. Study results and caveats: Controls had more TRBV6-7 (approximately 0.16%) than cases (roughly 0.11%). Repertoire richness, not evenness, was significantly elevated in CIN3+ cases versus controls. Richness differences could reflect unmeasured T-cell content per sample. Richness plus V gene abundances separated cases from controls with AUC roughly 0.83.

Assay used: immunoSEQ multiplex PCR; TCRdb lists only in-frame clones, some missing. Found here are about 36,000 clones; the top ten clones hold 1.7%. V was trimmed by 1 base and J by 6 bases, leaving 16 bases between them. This CDR3 has 15 residues. Per the germline V gene, CDR1 is DFQATT and CDR2 is SNEGSKA (reference sequence). Regarding this clone: Its target is unknown. The DNA ends 3 residues before the CDR3 does, and the rest of the CDR3 is filled in from the germline J gene.

V and J are TRBV20-1 and TRBJ2-1; D perhaps matches TRBD2 (5 bases). The sequence derives from a woman aged 18 to 75 with a cervical HPV16 infection that either progressed to CIN3+ or cleared (not recorded which). Sequencing used blood buffy coat. The CDR3 sequence is CSARVALQRLNEQFF. The DNA read from the CDR3 is TGCAGTGCTAGAGTGGCCCTCCAGCGGCTCAATGAG.